Following are 23 T cell receptor beta chains from one sample sequenced in a study of T cell responses to AZD1222 COVID-19 vaccine. Some clones are missing from TCRdb's copy, which holds only in-frame ones; the method was immunoSEQ multiplex PCR. The table shows about 130,000 clones, with approximately 93% occurring only once. The source material was peripheral blood, sampled on day 0 of AZD1222 vaccination. These receptors all come from an adult in good health.

This chain joins TRBV10-3 and TRBJ2-1; D ambiguous. CDR1 is ENHRY and CDR2 is SYGVKD in the germline V gene. This CDR3 is 13 amino acids long. The ends were cut back, 7 bases at V and 6 bases at J, with 13 bases in the middle. In DNA, the CDR3 is TGTGCCATCAAGGAGACTTCTAGCAATGAGCAGTTCTTC. It is translated as CAIKETSSNEQFF.

The chain couples TRBV6-4 to TRBJ1-1, with 8 bases that match TRBD1. J gave up 8 bases and V 5 bases, and 10 bases lay outside the gene matches. Germline values: CDR1 MRHNA, CDR2 SNTAGT. CDR3 length: 14 amino acids. The CDR3 reads CASSRDRYSYEAFF. The CDR3 DNA follows: TGTGCCAGCAGTCGGGACAGGTATTCTTACGAAGCTTTCTTT.

The chain combines TRBV7-2 with TRBJ2-3, with TRBD2 matching over 8 bases. With V trimmed by 5 bases and J by 5 bases, 9 bases remained unmatched. CDR3 length: 15 amino acids. Germline loops: CDR1 SGHTA, CDR2 FQGNSA. The CDR3 sequence is CASSPPGLVGDTQYF. CDR3 coding DNA: TGTGCCAGCAGCCCACCGGGACTAGTAGGAGATACGCAGTATTTT.

The chain has TRBV7-9 and TRBJ1-4; D unclear. The CDR3 has 14 residues. V gave up 5 bases and J gave up 4 bases, with 11 bases separating them. Germline V gives CDR1 SEHNR, CDR2 FQNEAQ (reference sequence). The chain's CDR3 is CASSPAANNEKLFF. The CDR3 bases are TGTGCCAGCAGCCCGGCAGCGAATAATGAAAAACTGTTTTTT.

J is TRBJ1-4 and V is TRBV7-2; unclear D gene. CDR1 SGHTA and CDR2 FQGNSA come from the germline V gene. This CDR3 has 14 amino acids. V shed 3 bases and J shed 10 bases, with 15 bases lying between them. The CDR3 loop is CASSLDGQLGKLFF. The CDR3 DNA reads as TGTGCCAGCAGCTTGGACGGTCAGTTGGGAAAACTGTTTTTT. The full variable domain, with the rest looked up from reference TRBV7-2 and TRBJ1-4, is GAGVSQSPSNKVTEKGKDVELRCDPISGHTALYWYRQSLGQGLEFLIYFQGNSAPDKSGLPSDRFSAERTGGSVSTLTIQRTQQEDSAVYLCASSLDGQLGKLFFGSGTQLSVL.

The chain employs TRBV27 and TRBJ2-7; 8 bases agree with TRBD2. Germline-derived CDR1 and CDR2 are MNHEY and SMNVEV (reference sequence). V was clipped by 6 bases and J by 5 bases; unmatched bases: 6. This CDR3 region has 13 residues. CDR3 loop: CASSLPGGDEQYF. For the CDR3, the DNA is TGTGCCAGCAGCCTCCCCGGGGGGGACGAGCAGTACTTC.

V gene TRBV19 combines with J gene TRBJ2-3; no firm D call. V gave up 3 bases and J gave up 0 bases, with 16 bases separating them. The V gene's germline CDR1 is LNHDA and CDR2 SQIVND (reference sequence). This CDR3 spans 17 amino acids. CDR3 region: CASSIPPTVSSTDTQYF. CDR3 coding DNA: TGTGCCAGTAGTATTCCCCCCACAGTCTCTAGCACAGATACGCAGTATTTT.

The chain employs TRBV4-1 and TRBJ1-2, with a weak D call TRBD1 (5 bases). CDR3 length: 13 amino acids. Trimming cost V 5 bases and J 7 bases, with 14 bases left between them. Germline CDR1 is MGHRA and CDR2 is YSYEKL. The CDR3, as DNA: TGCGCCAGCAGCTTCGGGGTGAGGGGTGGCTACACCTTC. Protein product: CASSFGVRGGYTF.

This chain joins TRBV6-4 and TRBJ2-1, with 8 bases matching TRBD2. Germline CDR1 reads MRHNA; CDR2 reads SNTAGT. V gave up 3 bases and J gave up 4 bases; unmatched junction bases: 8. The CDR3 has 16 residues. This chain's CDR3 is CASSEEGSGEYNEQFF. The CDR3 bases are TGTGCCAGCAGTGAGGAGGGTAGCGGGGAATACAATGAGCAGTTCTTC.

This clone came up a few times. The rearrangement uses TRBV9 and TRBJ1-2, with D possibly matching TRBD1 (6 bases). The CDR3 sequence is 13 residues long. V was shortened by 4 bases and J by 2 bases, with 9 bases between the two germline ends. The germline gives CDR1 SGDLS, CDR2 YYNGEE. This CDR3 is CASSPDRNYGYTF. CDR3 coding DNA: TGTGCCAGCAGCCCTGACAGGAACTATGGCTACACCTTC.

The V and J genes are TRBV6-5 and TRBJ2-1; 9 bases line up with TRBD1. V dropped 2 bases and J dropped 4; count of bases not matched to a gene: 6. Germline V gene lookup returns CDR1 MNHEY and CDR2 SVGAGI. This CDR3 region has 16 residues. CDR3 in DNA: TGTGCCAGCAGTTACGGGTGGGACAGGGTGTACAATGAGCAGTTCTTC. Translation: CASSYGWDRVYNEQFF.

The chain links TRBV27 to TRBJ2-1; D is tentatively TRBD1 or TRBD2 (5 bases each). Trimming removed 1 base from V and 2 bases from J, with 12 bases in between. Germline V gene data show CDR1 as MNHEY and CDR2 as SMNVEV (reference sequence). CDR3 length: 16 amino acids. CDR3 coding DNA: TGTGCCAGCAGTTTATACCCGGGACGGGCCTACAATGAGCAGTTCTTC. It specifies CASSLYPGRAYNEQFF.

CDR3 bases: TGTGCCAGCAGTTACCCGGACAGCCAAGAGACCCAGTACTTC. Translating gives CASSYPDSQETQYF. The chain uses TRBV6-5 and TRBJ2-5, with a tentative D call TRBD1 (6 bases). The length of the CDR3 is 14 residues. Trimming took 2 bases from V and 1 from J, leaving 8 bases between them. Per the germline V gene, CDR1 is MNHEY and CDR2 is SVGAGI.

The chain couples TRBV11-3 to TRBJ1-1; the match to TRBD1 covers 8 bases. With 5 bases clipped from V and 5 bases from J, the junction kept 4 bases outside the gene matches. The CDR3 runs 13 residues. The V gene's germline CDR1 is SGHNT and CDR2 YENEEA. CDR3 protein: CASSDRQGTEAFF. The CDR3 DNA follows: TGTGCCAGCAGCGACCGACAGGGGACTGAAGCTTTCTTT.

The chain couples TRBV3-1 (or the pseudogene TRBV3-2) to TRBJ1-5; D unclear. This CDR3 spans 13 amino acids. Germline V lookup: CDR1 LGHDT, CDR2 YNNKEL (reference sequence). Trimming left V 4 bases short and J 12 bases short, with 16 bases between. CDR3 protein: CASSPHAAGIQHF. CDR3 nucleotides: TGTGCCAGCAGCCCCCACGCAGCCGGAATCCAGCATTTT.

V usage is TRBV5-1 and J usage is TRBJ1-4; maybe TRBD1 (6 bases). This CDR3 has 14 residues. Germline V gene sequence: CDR1 SGHRS, CDR2 YFSETQ. Trimming shortened V by 5 bases and J by 2 bases, and 10 bases separated the two germline ends. The DNA for the CDR3 is TGCGCCAGCAGTCCAGGGGTGACTAATGAAAAACTGTTTTTT. Translation gives CASSPGVTNEKLFF.

This chain links TRBV3-1 (or the pseudogene TRBV3-2) with TRBJ2-3; D gene unclear. The CDR3 is made up of 18 amino acids. Germline CDR1 and CDR2: LGHDT and YNNKEL (reference sequence). V lost 0 bases and J lost 9, with 25 bases in between. CDR3 nucleotides: TGTGCCAGCAGCCAAGAGCCCCCCATGACGCCGCCCCACGACACGCAGTATTTT. Residues: CASSQEPPMTPPHDTQYF.

The chain couples TRBV29-1 to TRBJ2-1; D possibly matches TRBD1 or TRBD2 (5 bases each). Germline-derived CDR1 and CDR2 are SQVTM and ANQGSEA. V dropped 7 bases and J dropped 7 bases, with 17 bases sitting between them. There are 13 residues in the CDR3. In DNA form, the CDR3 reads TGCAGCGCACGGGGCACCCTAGGGAATGAGCAGTTCTTC. Translating gives CSARGTLGNEQFF.

This clone showed up just a few times. This chain uses TRBV7-9 with TRBJ2-5; 12 positions match TRBD1. With 6 bases clipped from V and 4 bases from J, the junction kept 12 bases outside the gene matches. This CDR3 region has 17 residues. Germline CDR1 and CDR2: SEHNR and FQNEAQ (reference sequence). CDR3 residues: CASSSGTGGSVGETQYF. CDR3 coding DNA: TGTGCCAGCAGTTCCGGGACAGGGGGCTCTGTGGGAGAGACCCAGTACTTC. The variable domain in full, completed from reference TRBV7-9 and TRBJ2-5, reads DTGVSQNPRHKITKRGQNVTFRCDPISEHNRLYWYRQTLGQGPEFLTYFQNEAQLEKSRLLSDRFSAERPKGSFSTLEIQRTEQGDSAMYLCASSSGTGGSVGETQYFGPGTRLLVL.

This sequence joins TRBV11-2 and TRBJ2-7; 10 nucleotides line up with TRBD1. CDR3 length: 16 residues. The V gene's germline CDR1 is SGHAT and CDR2 FQNNGV. Trimming cost V 5 bases and J 1 base; bases outside gene matches: 8. The CDR3 reads CASSPLRGQGSYEQYF. The CDR3 nucleotides read TGTGCCAGCAGCCCCCTACGGGGACAGGGGTCCTACGAGCAGTACTTC.

V gene TRBV5-1 combines with J gene TRBJ1-1; D gene unclear. V shed 4 bases and J shed 3 bases, with 13 bases lying between them. This CDR3 is built from 14 residues. Germline V gene data show CDR1 as SGHRS and CDR2 as YFSETQ. CDR3 sequence reads: CASSLQDPDTEAFF. CDR3 DNA sequence: TGCGCCAGCAGCCTGCAGGATCCGGACACTGAAGCTTTCTTT.

This chain uses TRBV19 with TRBJ1-4; D gene unclear. The V and J ends lost 4 bases and 8 bases respectively, with 11 bases between them. Looked up from germline, CDR1 is LNHDA and CDR2 is SQIVND (reference sequence). This CDR3 spans 13 amino acids. In DNA, the CDR3 is TGTGCCAGTAGTAAGTCAGAATTGGAAAAACTGTTTTTT. It encodes CASSKSELEKLFF.

The chain couples TRBV7-9 to TRBJ1-2; possibly TRBD1 for D (5 bases). Germline V gene data show CDR1 as SEHNR and CDR2 as FQNEAQ (reference sequence). The V end was cut by 5 bases, the J end by 6 bases, with 19 bases between. The CDR3 has 15 residues. Written as DNA, the CDR3 is TGTGCCAGCAGCCCCTCGGGGGGGTCGAACGATGGCTACACCTTC. Protein: CASSPSGGSNDGYTF.